Sequencing of this TCR beta chain was carried out in a study of CD4 T cells in relation to SARS-CoV-2 and coronaviruses (dated by TCRdb to 2020 to 2023). Concerning the study at large: Using patient-derived lymphoblastoid cell lines, the shared crossreactive spike epitopes were mapped to their HLA restriction. The Adaptive Biotechnologies TCR-sequencing kit was used to sequence samples from a few pre-COVID donors and the naive versus memory experiments, while other data came from Illumina-based sequencing. The study assessed, at the TCR clonotype level, memory CD4+ T cell crossreactivity between SARS-CoV-2 and common cold coronavirus spike proteins. For other donors in the study, expansion assays were sequenced with a different, Illumina-based TCR-beta assay.

Deep-resolution immunoSEQ TCR-beta sequencing was performed on DNA from uncultured naive and memory CD4+ T cells. The authors' analysis ran thus. During preprocessing, nonproductive sequences were removed, along with CDR3s that did not begin with C, did not end with F or W, or were shorter than 7 amino acids. Cultured and uncultured naive and memory CD4+ repertoires were searched for previously identified spike- and CEF-reactive CDR3s. Pairwise Levenshtein distance, computed with the stringdist R package after three terminal residues were trimmed from each end, was used as the measure of CDR3 homology. Sourced from immuneACCESS, this table was stored by TCRdb with only in-frame sequences that have V and J called. A share of the clones is absent; for the studies checked, an unresolved V gene accounts for under half, and the remainder has no known explanation. The D gene and trimming were derived from the DNA, and the V and J assignments and clone size from that table. In all, the sample holds around 56,000 clones, and roughly 88% of those were seen once. The top ten hold about 1.5% of the sample.

CD4+ T cells from unexposed donors were collected before the COVID-19 pandemic (2011-2018). To separate naive from memory CD4+ T cells, cryopreserved PBMCs first underwent CD4 enrichment and then EasySep naive CD4+ T cell enrichment. Leukapheresis product for the unexposed donors was purchased commercially. PBMCs were isolated from leukapheresis product or whole blood by Ficoll-Paque PLUS gradient centrifugation. The PBMCs went either fresh into the expansion assay or into cryopreservation at -140 degrees C. The QIAamp Micro DNA Kit was used to extract genomic DNA from the CD4+ T cells. Results and caveats for the whole study, not just this receptor: In roughly two thirds of donors, memory CD4+ clonotypes turned up that crossrecognized SARS-CoV-2 and at least one common cold coronavirus spike. The study was constrained by small numbers of patients and of tested TCRs. Naive versus memory sequencing indicated that memory recall responses, rather than primary responses primed during culture, are detected by the assay. Because no donor provided both pre-pandemic and post-infection samples, tracing the source of pre-existing responses was limited. Compared with monoreactive clones, crossreactive clones had significantly weaker SARS-CoV-2-driven expansion, a result consistent with antigenic imprinting. Crossreactivity analysis was centred on spike protein, so crossreactivity against other viral proteins was not assessed.

In regard to this clone: Its antigen is still unknown. No base quality information exists; no much larger clone differs at one position.

The V end gives up 6 bases and the J end 3 bases, leaving 3 bases in the junction not matched to a gene. Including the terminal cysteine and phenylalanine, the CDR3 comprises 15 residues. Only the CDR3 DNA is retained, 45 bases long and in frame from the first base. As encoded in the germline V gene, CDR1 is WSHSY while CDR2 is SAAADI. The source material was memory CD4+ T cells from PBMCs. The meaning of the sample's cell subset or site label: memory (non-naive) CD4+ T cells. This clonotype originated in a human donor in good health. The receptor chain draws on TRBV10-2 and TRBJ2-1; TRBD2 aligns with 12 central bases. The CDR3 protein sequence reads: CASSQTSGSYNEQFF. The nucleotide sequence reads TGCGCCAGCAGCCAGACTAGCGGGAGCTACAATGAGCAGTTCTTC.